These 8 T cell receptor beta chains share one sample of origin, sequenced in a study of healthy donors' naive CD4 and CD8 T cells. Each TCR library used 450 to 600 ng of total RNA and a linear amplification protocol. TCRdb used MiXCR to reprocess the reads, holding one entry per CDR3 protein. The repertoire consists of around 200,000 distinct CDR3 sequences, with 65% to 75% occurring once and the leading ten covering about 2.3%. Material: naive CD4+ and CD8+ T cells sorted from blood, pooled from several donors. The receptors were sampled from a pool of human donors in good health; the sample pools cells from several healthy donors.

V is TRBV29-1 and J is TRBJ1-2, with 8 bases identical to TRBD1. The germline V gene encodes CDR1 SQVTM and CDR2 ANQGSEA. CDR3 length: 12 amino acids. Trimming removed 7 bases from V and 8 bases from J; junction bases left unmatched: 9. CDR3 loop: CSAGTGLGGYTF. CDR3 DNA: TGCAGCGCTGGGACAGGTTTGGGAGGCTACACCTTC.

The J gene is TRBJ1-2, the V gene TRBV29-1; maybe TRBD1 (5 bases). This CDR3 has 12 residues. V gave up 4 bases and J gave up 0 bases, with 6 bases separating them. Per germline, CDR1 SQVTM and CDR2 ANQGSEA. CDR3 residues: CSVGQTNYGYTF. CDR3 in DNA: TGCAGCGTTGGACAGACTAACTATGGCTACACCTTC.

This clonotype was counted once. The chain carries TRBV29-1 and TRBJ2-3; 12 bases fit TRBD2. Unmatched junction bases numbered 9, after V lost 7 bases and J lost 7 bases. The CDR3 length is 14 residues. Germline loops: CDR1 SQVTM, CDR2 ANQGSEA. This CDR3 is CSGSSGRAAYTQYF. As DNA, the CDR3 is TGCAGCGGCTCTAGCGGGAGGGCCGCGTATACGCAGTATTTT.

The chain combines TRBV5-1 with TRBJ2-5, with D tentatively TRBD1 or TRBD2 (6 bases each). The CDR3 is 17 residues long. The germline V gene encodes CDR1 SGHRS and CDR2 YFSETQ. The V end was cut by 0 bases, the J end by 2 bases, with 17 bases between. CDR3 loop: CASSLAPGRGTQETQYF. CDR3 DNA sequence: TGCGCCAGCAGCTTGGCACCTGGACGGGGGACACAAGAGACCCAGTACTTC.

The chain is built from TRBV4-1 and TRBJ2-1; TRBD2 aligns across 10 bases. The CDR3 has 14 amino acids. J was trimmed by 9 bases and V by 2 bases; bases with no gene match: 4. Germline loops: CDR1 MGHRA, CDR2 YSYEKL. The DNA of the CDR3 is TGCGCCAGCAGCCAACCTGGGACTAGCGTTGAGCAGTTCTTC. It encodes CASSQPGTSVEQFF.

This clonotype was detected only a few times. V usage is TRBV29-1 and J usage is TRBJ1-1; D unresolved. The germline V gene has CDR1 SQVTM and CDR2 ANQGSEA. V lost 7 bases to trimming and J lost 0 bases, with 12 bases between them. The CDR3 spans 13 residues. This CDR3 reads CSADVRLNTEAFF. The CDR3 bases are TGCAGCGCGGACGTACGCCTGAACACTGAAGCTTTCTTT.

This clonotype was counted only a few times. The junction shows a germline mismatch at one end, possibly a read error. The chain joins TRBV19 to TRBJ1-1; D not certain. Germline CDR1 reads LNHDA; CDR2 reads SQIVND (reference sequence). The CDR3 is 11 residues long. In DNA, the CDR3 is TGTACCAGTAGTATTTGGGGTGAAGCTTTCTTT. Protein product: CTSSIWGEAFF.

V and J are TRBV15 and TRBJ2-1; D may be TRBD2 (5 bases). Trimming took off 0 bases at V and 8 bases at J, with 14 bases between the two ends. There are 15 residues in the CDR3. Germline V gives CDR1 LNHNV, CDR2 YYDKDF (reference sequence). CDR3 residues: CATSRDVGGRDEQFF. The DNA for the CDR3 is TGTGCCACCAGCAGAGATGTCGGTGGGAGAGATGAGCAGTTCTTC.